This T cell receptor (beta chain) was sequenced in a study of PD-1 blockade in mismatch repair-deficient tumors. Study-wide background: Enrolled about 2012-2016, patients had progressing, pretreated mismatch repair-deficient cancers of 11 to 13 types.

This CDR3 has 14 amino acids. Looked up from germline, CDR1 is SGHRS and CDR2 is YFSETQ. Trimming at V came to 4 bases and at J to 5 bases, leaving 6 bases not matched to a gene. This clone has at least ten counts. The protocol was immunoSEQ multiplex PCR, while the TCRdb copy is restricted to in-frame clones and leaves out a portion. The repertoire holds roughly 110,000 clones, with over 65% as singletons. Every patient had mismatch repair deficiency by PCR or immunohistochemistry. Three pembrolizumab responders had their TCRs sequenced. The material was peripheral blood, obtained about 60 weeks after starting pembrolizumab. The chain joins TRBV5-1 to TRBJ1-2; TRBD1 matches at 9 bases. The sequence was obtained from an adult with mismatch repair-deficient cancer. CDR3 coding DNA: TGCGCCAGCAGCGTAGGGACAGGGCGTTATGGCTACACCTTC. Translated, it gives CASSVGTGRYGYTF. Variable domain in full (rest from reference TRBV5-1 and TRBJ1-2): KAGVTQTPRYLIKTRGQQVTLSCSPISGHRSVSWYQQTPGQGLQFLFEYFSETQRNKGNFPGRFSGRQFSNSRSEMNVSTLELGDSALYLCASSVGTGRYGYTFGSGTRLTVV.